This T cell receptor (beta chain) originates from a study of tumor and adjacent non-tumor tissue in lung cancer. Across the whole study: Patients comprised about eleven adenocarcinoma, a couple of squamous cell carcinoma and 1 small cell lung cancer. Study-level results: TCR diversity was significantly greater in tumor than normal lung tissue. Normal lung showed higher cumulative top 100 clone frequency than tumor.

This sample's RNA came from whole unsorted tissue. This non-tumor lung sample came from over 3 cm beyond the tumor edge. Between August and November 2014, newly diagnosed, chemotherapy-naive lung cancer patients underwent thoracic surgery in China. A remark on this clonotype: Its antigen is unknown.

The library came from three nested PCR rounds adapted from ARM-PCR protocols. A single record per CDR3 protein comes from TCRdb applying MiXCR to the multiplex PCR reads. The table records roughly 48,000 distinct CDR3 sequences, about two thirds of them present only once. This receptor was obtained from a woman in her 70s with non-small cell lung cancer. Sequences were obtained from distant non-tumor lung tissue.

The CDR3 loop is CASSEPRTRPSTDTQYF. CDR3 coding DNA: TGCGCCAGCAGTGAACCTCGAACCCGTCCTAGCACAGATACGCAGTATTTT. This chain joins TRBV10-2 and TRBJ2-3, with D hard to call. This CDR3 contains 17 residues. The germline gives CDR1 WSHSY, CDR2 SAAADI. Trimming shortened V by 3 bases and J by 0 bases, and 16 bases separated the two germline ends.